Below are 21 T cell receptor beta chains sequenced from a single sample in a study of Ad26.COV2.S vaccination and SARS-CoV-2 variants. Here immunoSEQ multiplex PCR was the method, and the copy in TCRdb shows in-frame clones only, minus some. This table has hundreds of thousands of clones, approximately 88% appearing once. Sample treatment: some 20 received Ad26.COV2.S at low or high dose, single or two shots; roughly five received placebo; per-sample allocation not given. Samples were taken on day 63 after the first vaccine or placebo injection. The source material was peripheral blood, sampled in a trial of Ad26.COV2.S vaccine versus placebo. All receptors derive from a person aged 18-60 years who received the Ad26.COV2.S COVID-19 vaccine or a placebo.

This clone was found a few times. The chain uses TRBV11-3 and TRBJ1-5; D unclear. This CDR3 contains 12 residues. With 1 base removed from V and 5 bases from J, the gap between germline ends came to 3 bases. Looked up from germline, CDR1 is SGHNT and CDR2 is YENEEA. In DNA, the CDR3 is TGTGCCAGCAGCTTAGGGGATCAGCCCCAGCATTTT. Protein: CASSLGDQPQHF.

The J gene is TRBJ1-5, the V gene TRBV6-5; 7 nucleotides agree with TRBD1. CDR3 length equals 14 residues. Losses at the gene ends were 5 bases for V and 3 bases for J; bases not matched to a gene: 4. Germline V gives CDR1 MNHEY, CDR2 SVGAGI. CDR3 region: CASSQTGPNQPQHF. Written as DNA, the CDR3 is TGTGCCAGCAGTCAGACAGGGCCCAATCAGCCCCAGCATTTT.

The chain joins TRBV7-9 to TRBJ1-2; no definite D call. The V and J ends lost 5 bases and 14 bases respectively, with 15 bases between them. Germline lookup yields CDR1 SEHNR and CDR2 FQNEAQ (reference sequence). The CDR3 contains 11 residues. CDR3 residues: CASSVWRGSTF. As DNA, the CDR3 is TGTGCCAGCAGCGTGTGGCGAGGCTCGACCTTC.

This clone was seen just once. The genes are TRBV30 and TRBJ1-3; the D is unclear. CDR3 length: 13 amino acids. Germline V gives CDR1 GTSNPN, CDR2 SVGIG (reference sequence). The V gene lost 7 bases and the J gene lost 0 bases, with 10 bases spanning the gap. The CDR3 region is CASHGDSGNTIYF. CDR3 sequence (DNA): TGTGCCTCCCACGGGGACTCTGGAAACACCATATATTTT. Full variable domain (missing parts from reference TRBV30 and TRBJ1-3): SQTIHQWPATLVQPVGSPLSLECTVEGTSNPNLYWYRQAAGRGLQLLFYSVGIGQISSEVPQNLSASRPQDRQFILSSKKLLLSDSGFYLCASHGDSGNTIYFGEGSWLTVV.

In this sample, this clone turned up once. The V gene is TRBV4-2, the J gene TRBJ1-5; the D is unclear. This CDR3 has 14 amino acids. Trimming removed 0 bases from V and 4 bases from J, with 7 bases in between. In germline, CDR1 is LGHNA, CDR2 YNFKEQ. CDR3 bases: TGTGCCAGCAGCCAAGAGGGTGGGAATCAGCCCCAGCATTTT. Its protein is CASSQEGGNQPQHF.

The gene calls are TRBV6-5 and TRBJ2-1; the D is unclear. This CDR3 contains 15 residues. The V end was cut by 7 bases, the J end by 6 bases, with 19 bases between. CDR1 MNHEY and CDR2 SVGAGI come from the germline V gene. The CDR3 DNA follows: TGTGCCAGCAAAGGGCGGATCCATGGTGGCAATGAGCAGTTCTTC. Translation: CASKGRIHGGNEQFF.

The rearrangement uses TRBV12-3 or TRBV12-4 and TRBJ2-7; tentatively, D is TRBD1 or TRBD2 (6 bases each). This CDR3 region has 13 residues. V was pared by 6 bases and J by 7 bases, with 16 bases between. CDR3 region: CASRPEGGGEQYF. CDR3 nucleotides: TGTGCCAGCAGGCCAGAGGGGGGCGGGGAGCAGTACTTC.

V and J are TRBV5-6 and TRBJ2-7, with D possibly TRBD2 on 6 matching bases. The CDR3 spans 15 residues. V lost 0 bases and J lost 4, with 14 bases in between. Germline V gene sequence: CDR1 SGHDT, CDR2 YYEEEE. CDR3 sequence (DNA): TGTGCCAGCAGCTTGGCCGGGACTGGAATGTACGAGCAGTACTTC. Translating it yields CASSLAGTGMYEQYF.

This chain links TRBV7-9 with TRBJ1-2; D is uncertain. This CDR3 spans 13 amino acids. With 5 bases removed from V and 5 bases from J, the gap between germline ends came to 12 bases. In germline, CDR1 is SEHNR, CDR2 FQNEAQ (reference sequence). Here the CDR3 DNA reads TGTGCCAGCAGCCCCCCGGATGTGTATGGCTACACCTTC. This gives the protein CASSPPDVYGYTF. The full variable domain, its missing parts supplied by reference TRBV7-9 and TRBJ1-2, is DTGVSQNPRHKITKRGQNVTFRCDPISEHNRLYWYRQTLGQGPEFLTYFQNEAQLEKSRLLSDRFSAERPKGSFSTLEIQRTEQGDSAMYLCASSPPDVYGYTFGSGTRLTVV.

The V gene is TRBV7-8, the J gene TRBJ2-2; 8 nucleotides line up with TRBD2. Germline CDR1 and CDR2: SGHVS and FQNEAQ. Unmatched junction bases numbered 8, after V lost 2 bases and J lost 0 bases. CDR3 length: 18 residues. The CDR3 sequence: CASSLSPSGGPNTGELFF. CDR3 bases: TGTGCCAGCAGCTTATCACCCAGCGGGGGACCGAACACCGGGGAGCTGTTTTTT.

V usage is TRBV5-6 and J usage is TRBJ1-1; 8 bases match TRBD1. The V gene end was trimmed by 4 bases and the J gene end by 5 bases; junction bases not matched to a gene: 13. The CDR3 sequence is 16 residues long. The germline V gene encodes CDR1 SGHDT and CDR2 YYEEEE. The CDR3 region is CASSPGTGPWETEAFF. CDR3 DNA: TGTGCCAGCAGCCCCGGGACAGGTCCCTGGGAAACTGAAGCTTTCTTT. Looking up the rest from reference TRBV5-6 and TRBJ1-1 gives the full variable domain: DAGVTQSPTHLIKTRGQQVTLRCSPKSGHDTVSWYQQALGQGPQFIFQYYEEEERQRGNFPDRFSGHQFPNYSSELNVNALLLGDSALYLCASSPGTGPWETEAFFGQGTRLTVV.

The chain combines TRBV3-1 (or the pseudogene TRBV3-2) with TRBJ2-1; D is unclear. This CDR3 region has 12 residues. V was clipped by 1 base and J by 7 bases, with 5 bases between them. Looked up from germline, CDR1 is LGHDT and CDR2 is YNNKEL (reference sequence). CDR3 sequence (DNA): TGTGCCAGCAGCCAAGCAGGTAATGAGCAGTTCTTC. Translating it yields CASSQAGNEQFF.

The genes are TRBV3-1 (or the pseudogene TRBV3-2) and TRBJ2-5, with no clear D. Trimming took off 0 bases at V and 6 bases at J, with 11 bases between the two ends. This CDR3 region has 14 residues. The germline V gene has CDR1 LGHDT and CDR2 YNNKEL (reference sequence). CDR3 region: CASSQDVALKTQYF. CDR3 coding DNA: TGTGCCAGCAGCCAAGATGTGGCTCTTAAGACCCAGTACTTC.

This sequence joins TRBV6-2 or TRBV6-3 and TRBJ1-5; D not certain. This CDR3 contains 13 residues. The germline V gene has CDR1 MNHEY and CDR2 SVGEGT. Trimming stripped 2 bases from V and 9 bases from J, with 11 bases between. CDR3 amino acids: CASSYSGDRPQHF. The CDR3, as DNA: TGTGCCAGCAGTTACAGCGGAGATCGGCCCCAGCATTTT.

The chain carries TRBV19 and TRBJ1-2; the D is unclear. The CDR3 extends over 15 amino acids. V was pared by 5 bases and J by 1 base, with 14 bases between. CDR1 is LNHDA and CDR2 is SQIVND in the germline V gene (reference sequence). This chain's CDR3 is CASSPTPNSNYGYTF. DNA for the CDR3: TGTGCCAGTAGTCCGACCCCGAACAGTAACTATGGCTACACCTTC.

The rearrangement links TRBV19 to TRBJ2-3; 8 bases align to TRBD2. Germline CDR1 LNHDA, CDR2 SQIVND (reference sequence). Germline trimming cut 6 bases from V and 0 bases from J; bases unmatched to any gene: 8. The CDR3 loop spans 16 amino acids. CDR3 sequence: CASSGGGSSSTDTQYF. DNA of the CDR3: TGTGCCAGTAGCGGGGGGGGCTCCTCTAGCACAGATACGCAGTATTTT.

This rearrangement joins TRBV7-9 to TRBJ2-1, with 7 positions matching TRBD2. Germline assignment: CDR1 SEHNR and CDR2 FQNEAQ (reference sequence). V lost 6 bases and J lost 7; bases outside the gene matches: 6. This CDR3 comprises 13 residues. CDR3 bases: TGTGCCAGCAGTAGCGGGCCAGGTAATGAGCAGTTCTTC. Its protein product is CASSSGPGNEQFF. Full variable domain (rest looked up from reference TRBV7-9 and TRBJ2-1): DTGVSQNPRHKITKRGQNVTFRCDPISEHNRLYWYRQTLGQGPEFLTYFQNEAQLEKSRLLSDRFSAERPKGSFSTLEIQRTEQGDSAMYLCASSSGPGNEQFFGPGTRLTVL.

Written as DNA, the CDR3 is TGCGCCAGCAGCCAAGACGGGACAGGGAGGAATGAAAAACTGTTTTTT. The encoded protein is CASSQDGTGRNEKLFF. V gene TRBV4-3 combines with J gene TRBJ1-4, with 9 bases fitting TRBD1. Germline V CDR1 and CDR2: LGHNA, YSLEER. V lost 0 bases and J lost 5; bases outside the gene matches: 4. The CDR3 extends over 16 amino acids.

The CDR3 sequence is CAWTRDSVSFNEKLFF. DNA for the CDR3: TGTGCCTGGACCCGGGACAGCGTCTCCTTTAATGAAAAACTGTTTTTT. V gene TRBV30 combines with J gene TRBJ1-4, with 7 positions matching TRBD1. The CDR3 has 16 amino acids. The germline V gene encodes CDR1 GTSNPN and CDR2 SVGIG (reference sequence). J gave up 4 bases and V 4 bases, and 12 bases lay outside the gene matches. Using reference TRBV30 and TRBJ1-4 for the parts outside the CDR3, the full variable domain is SQTIHQWPATLVQPVGSPLSLECTVEGTSNPNLYWYRQAAGRGLQLLFYSVGIGQISSEVPQNLSASRPQDRQFILSSKKLLLSDSGFYLCAWTRDSVSFNEKLFFGSGTQLSVL.

The chain is built from TRBV27 and TRBJ2-5; D may be TRBD1 or TRBD2 (5 bases each). The CDR3 is 14 residues long. The germline gives CDR1 MNHEY, CDR2 SMNVEV (reference sequence). The V end was cut by 5 bases, the J end by 5 bases, with 15 bases between. The CDR3 DNA follows: TGTGCCAGCAGTAAGACCGTAGGGGAGGAGACCCAGTACTTC. It is translated as CASSKTVGEETQYF.

J is TRBJ1-5 and V is TRBV5-8, with 9 bases lining up with TRBD1. Germline V gives CDR1 SGHTS, CDR2 YDEGEE. V lost 0 bases, J lost 2 bases, and 0 bases stayed unmatched. This CDR3 is 15 amino acids long. The CDR3 nucleotides are TGTGCCAGCAGCTTGGGGACAGGGGGCAATCAGCCCCAGCATTTT. The encoded protein is CASSLGTGGNQPQHF.